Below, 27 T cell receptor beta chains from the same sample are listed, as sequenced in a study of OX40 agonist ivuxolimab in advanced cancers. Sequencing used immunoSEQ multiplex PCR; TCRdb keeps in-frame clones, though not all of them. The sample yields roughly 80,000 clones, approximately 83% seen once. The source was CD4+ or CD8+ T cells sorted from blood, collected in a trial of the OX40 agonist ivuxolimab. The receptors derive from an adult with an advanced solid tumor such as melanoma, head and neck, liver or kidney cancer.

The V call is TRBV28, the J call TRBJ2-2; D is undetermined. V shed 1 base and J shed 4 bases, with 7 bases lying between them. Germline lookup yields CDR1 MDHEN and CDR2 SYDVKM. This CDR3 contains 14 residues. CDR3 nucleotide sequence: TGTGCCAGCAGTTTATCGGACCTCACCGGGGAGCTGTTTTTT. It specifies CASSLSDLTGELFF. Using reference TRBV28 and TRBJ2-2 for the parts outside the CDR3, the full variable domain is DVKVTQSSRYLVKRTGEKVFLECVQDMDHENMFWYRQDPGLGLRLIYFSYDVKMKEKGDIPEGYSVSREKKERFSLILESASTNQTSMYLCASSLSDLTGELFFGEGSRLTVL.

CDR3 sequence (DNA): TGCAGCGTTGAACTTATAGGGGGGGGAGAGACCCAGTACTTC. This codes for CSVELIGGGETQYF. V gene TRBV29-1 combines with J gene TRBJ2-5, with D possibly TRBD2 on 7 matching bases. The germline CDR1 and CDR2 sequences are SQVTM and ANQGSEA. CDR3 length equals 14 residues. Trimming stripped 2 bases from V and 4 bases from J, with 14 bases between.

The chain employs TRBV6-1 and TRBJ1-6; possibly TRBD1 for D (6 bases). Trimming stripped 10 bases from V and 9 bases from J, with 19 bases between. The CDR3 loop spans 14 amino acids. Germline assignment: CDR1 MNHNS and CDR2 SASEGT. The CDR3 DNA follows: TGTGCCACCGATGGGGGGACAAGGAGTTCACCCCTCCACTTT. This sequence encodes CATDGGTRSSPLHF.

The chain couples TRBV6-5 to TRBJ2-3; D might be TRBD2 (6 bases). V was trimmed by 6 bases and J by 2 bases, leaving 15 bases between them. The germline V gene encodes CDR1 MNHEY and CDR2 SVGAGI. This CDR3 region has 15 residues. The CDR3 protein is CASSLLGGFTDTQYF. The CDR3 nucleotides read TGTGCCAGCAGCCTACTCGGGGGATTCACAGATACGCAGTATTTT.

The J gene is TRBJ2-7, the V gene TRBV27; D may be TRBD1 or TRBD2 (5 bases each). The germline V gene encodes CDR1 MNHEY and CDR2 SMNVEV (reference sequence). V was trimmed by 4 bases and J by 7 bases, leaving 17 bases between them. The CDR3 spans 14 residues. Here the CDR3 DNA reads TGTGCCAGCAGTTCAGGGATTTCCTCGGGGGAGCAGTACTTC. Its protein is CASSSGISSGEQYF.

CDR3 bases: TGTGCCAGTAGTACGGCGTCTAACCCATCCTACAATGAGCAGTTCTTC. Translation gives CASSTASNPSYNEQFF. The chain links TRBV19 to TRBJ2-1, with D uncertain. The V gene lost 4 bases and the J gene lost 1 base, with 14 bases spanning the gap. This CDR3 has 16 amino acids. The germline CDR1 and CDR2 sequences are LNHDA and SQIVND (reference sequence).

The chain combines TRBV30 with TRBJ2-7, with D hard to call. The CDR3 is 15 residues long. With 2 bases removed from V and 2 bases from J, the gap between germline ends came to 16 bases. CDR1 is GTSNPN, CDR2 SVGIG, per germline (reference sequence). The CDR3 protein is CAWSPSVPITYEQYF. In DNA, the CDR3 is TGTGCCTGGAGTCCCTCCGTACCTATTACCTACGAGCAGTACTTC.

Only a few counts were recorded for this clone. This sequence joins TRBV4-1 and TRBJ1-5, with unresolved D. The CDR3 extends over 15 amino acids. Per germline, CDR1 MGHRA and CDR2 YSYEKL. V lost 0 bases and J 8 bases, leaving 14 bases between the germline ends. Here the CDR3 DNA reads TGCGCCAGCAGCCAAGATACTGGTGCCCCTGAGCCCCAGCATTTT. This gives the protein CASSQDTGAPEPQHF.

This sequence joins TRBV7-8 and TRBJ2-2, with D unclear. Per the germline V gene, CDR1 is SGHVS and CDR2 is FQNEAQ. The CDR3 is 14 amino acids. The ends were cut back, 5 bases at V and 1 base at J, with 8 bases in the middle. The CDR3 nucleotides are TGTGCCAGCAGCCGTAGACAGAACACCGGGGAGCTGTTTTTT. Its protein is CASSRRQNTGELFF.

CDR3 residues: CASSRTETIRYEQYF. The DNA of the CDR3 is TGTGCCAGCAGCCGGACGGAAACGATCCGCTACGAGCAGTACTTC. V usage is TRBV7-9 and J usage is TRBJ2-7, with D unclear. The CDR3 covers 15 residues. Per germline, CDR1 SEHNR and CDR2 FQNEAQ (reference sequence). The V end was cut by 5 bases, the J end by 3 bases, with 17 bases between.

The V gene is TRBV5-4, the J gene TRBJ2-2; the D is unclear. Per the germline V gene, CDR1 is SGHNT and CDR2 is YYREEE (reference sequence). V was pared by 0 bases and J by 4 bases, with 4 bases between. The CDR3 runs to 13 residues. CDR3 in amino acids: CASSLGGTGELFF. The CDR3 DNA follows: TGTGCCAGCAGCTTGGGGGGCACCGGGGAGCTGTTTTTT.

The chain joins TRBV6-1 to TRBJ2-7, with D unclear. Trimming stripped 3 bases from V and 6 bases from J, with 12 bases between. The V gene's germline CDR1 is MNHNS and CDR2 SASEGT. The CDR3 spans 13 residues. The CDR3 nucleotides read TGTGCCAGCAGTGAGAGAAGATTTGGCGAGCAGTACTTC. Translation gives CASSERRFGEQYF.

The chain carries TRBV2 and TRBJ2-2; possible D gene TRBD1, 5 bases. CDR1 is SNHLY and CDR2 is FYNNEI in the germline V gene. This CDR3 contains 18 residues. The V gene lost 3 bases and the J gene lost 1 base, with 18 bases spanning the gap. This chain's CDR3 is CASSEGSSGQLNTGELFF. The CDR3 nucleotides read TGTGCCAGCAGTGAGGGGTCCTCTGGACAATTGAACACCGGGGAGCTGTTTTTT.

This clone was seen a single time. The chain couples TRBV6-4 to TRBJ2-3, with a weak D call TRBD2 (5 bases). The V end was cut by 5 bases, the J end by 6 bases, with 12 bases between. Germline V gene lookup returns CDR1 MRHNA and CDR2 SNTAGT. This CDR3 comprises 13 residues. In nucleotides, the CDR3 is TGTGCCAGCAGTTTGGACGGGGAGGATACGCAGTATTTT. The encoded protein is CASSLDGEDTQYF.

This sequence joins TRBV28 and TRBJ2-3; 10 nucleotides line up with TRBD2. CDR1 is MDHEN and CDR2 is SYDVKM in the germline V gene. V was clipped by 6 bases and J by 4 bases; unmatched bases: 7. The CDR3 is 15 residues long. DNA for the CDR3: TGTGCCAGCAGCCAAGCGGGGGGGCGGGCAGATACGCAGTATTTT. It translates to CASSQAGGRADTQYF. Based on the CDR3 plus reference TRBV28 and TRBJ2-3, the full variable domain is DVKVTQSSRYLVKRTGEKVFLECVQDMDHENMFWYRQDPGLGLRLIYFSYDVKMKEKGDIPEGYSVSREKKERFSLILESASTNQTSMYLCASSQAGGRADTQYFGPGTRLTVL.

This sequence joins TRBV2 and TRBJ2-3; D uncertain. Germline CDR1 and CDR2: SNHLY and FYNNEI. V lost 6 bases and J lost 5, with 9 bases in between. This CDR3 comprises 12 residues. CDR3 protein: CASRENRDTQYF. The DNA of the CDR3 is TGTGCCAGCAGAGAAAACCGAGATACGCAGTATTTT.

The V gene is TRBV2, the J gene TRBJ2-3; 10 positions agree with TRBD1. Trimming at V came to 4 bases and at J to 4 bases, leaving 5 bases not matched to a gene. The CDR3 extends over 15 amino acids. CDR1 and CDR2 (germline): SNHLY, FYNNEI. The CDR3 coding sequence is TGTGCCAGCAGTGGGGACAGGGGACACGCAGATACGCAGTATTTT. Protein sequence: CASSGDRGHADTQYF. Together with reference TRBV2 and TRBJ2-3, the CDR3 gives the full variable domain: EPEVTQTPSHQVTQMGQEVILRCVPISNHLYFYWYRQILGQKVEFLVSFYNNEISEKSEIFDDQFSVERPDGSNFTLKIRSTKLEDSAMYFCASSGDRGHADTQYFGPGTRLTVL.

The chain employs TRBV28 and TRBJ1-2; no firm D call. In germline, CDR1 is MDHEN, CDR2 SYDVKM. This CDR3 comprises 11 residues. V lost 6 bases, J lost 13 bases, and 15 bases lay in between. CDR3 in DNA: TGTGCCAGCAGCCGTCGGGAAAAACCCACCTTC. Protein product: CASSRREKPTF.

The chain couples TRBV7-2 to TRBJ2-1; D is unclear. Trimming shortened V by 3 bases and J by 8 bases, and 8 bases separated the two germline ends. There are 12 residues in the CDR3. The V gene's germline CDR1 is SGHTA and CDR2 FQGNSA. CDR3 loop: CASSLDGHEQFF. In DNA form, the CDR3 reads TGTGCCAGCAGCTTGGACGGGCATGAGCAGTTCTTC.

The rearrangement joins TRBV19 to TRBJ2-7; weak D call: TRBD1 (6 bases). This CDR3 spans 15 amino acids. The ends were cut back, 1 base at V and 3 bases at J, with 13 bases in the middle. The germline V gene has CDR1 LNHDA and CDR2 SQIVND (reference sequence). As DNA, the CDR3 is TGTGCCAGTAGTATAGGGGGGCGTTCCTACTACGAGCAGTACTTC. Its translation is CASSIGGRSYYEQYF. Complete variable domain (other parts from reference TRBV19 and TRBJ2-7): DGGITQSPKYLFRKEGQNVTLSCEQNLNHDAMYWYRQDPGQGLRLIYYSQIVNDFQKGDIAEGYSVSREKKESFPLTVTSAQKNPTAFYLCASSIGGRSYYEQYFGPGTRLTVT.

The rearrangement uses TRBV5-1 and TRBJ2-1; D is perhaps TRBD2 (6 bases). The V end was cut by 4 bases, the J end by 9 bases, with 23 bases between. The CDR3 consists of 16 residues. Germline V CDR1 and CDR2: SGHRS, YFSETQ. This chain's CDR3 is CASSLAWGSGGSEQFF. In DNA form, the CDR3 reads TGCGCCAGCAGCCTGGCGTGGGGAAGCGGAGGGTCTGAGCAGTTCTTC.

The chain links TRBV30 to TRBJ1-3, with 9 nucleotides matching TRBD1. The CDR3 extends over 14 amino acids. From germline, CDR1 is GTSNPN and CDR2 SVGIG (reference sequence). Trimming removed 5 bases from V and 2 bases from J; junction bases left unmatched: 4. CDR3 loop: CAWEGQGAGNTIYF. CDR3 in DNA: TGTGCCTGGGAGGGACAGGGAGCTGGAAACACCATATATTTT.

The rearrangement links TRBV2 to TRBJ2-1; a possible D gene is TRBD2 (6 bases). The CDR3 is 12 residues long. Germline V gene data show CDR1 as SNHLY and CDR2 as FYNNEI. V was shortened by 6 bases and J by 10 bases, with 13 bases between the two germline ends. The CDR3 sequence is CASRDTSREQFF. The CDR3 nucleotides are TGTGCCAGCAGAGATACTAGCAGGGAGCAGTTCTTC.

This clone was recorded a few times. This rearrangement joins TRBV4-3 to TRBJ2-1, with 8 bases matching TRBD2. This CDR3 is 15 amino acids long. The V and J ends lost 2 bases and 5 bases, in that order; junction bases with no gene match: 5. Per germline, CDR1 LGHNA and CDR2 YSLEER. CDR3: CASSQQLAENNEQFF. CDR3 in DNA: TGCGCCAGCAGCCAACAACTAGCGGAAAACAATGAGCAGTTCTTC.

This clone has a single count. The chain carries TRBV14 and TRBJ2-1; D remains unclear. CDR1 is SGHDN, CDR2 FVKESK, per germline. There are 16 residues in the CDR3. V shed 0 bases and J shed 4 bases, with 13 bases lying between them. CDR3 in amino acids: CASSQDPAELYNEQFF. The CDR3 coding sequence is TGTGCCAGCAGCCAAGATCCAGCAGAGTTGTACAATGAGCAGTTCTTC.

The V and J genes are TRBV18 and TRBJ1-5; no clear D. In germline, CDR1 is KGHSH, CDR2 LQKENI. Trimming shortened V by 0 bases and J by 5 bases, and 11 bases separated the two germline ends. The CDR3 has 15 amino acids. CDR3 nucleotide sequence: TGTGCCAGCTCACCACCGAGGCAGTCTTATCAGCCCCAGCATTTT. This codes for CASSPPRQSYQPQHF.

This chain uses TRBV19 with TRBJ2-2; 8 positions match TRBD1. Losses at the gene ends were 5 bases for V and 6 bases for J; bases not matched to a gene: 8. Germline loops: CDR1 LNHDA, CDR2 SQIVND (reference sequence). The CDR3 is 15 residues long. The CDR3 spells CASSGEQGAPGELFF. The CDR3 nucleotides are TGTGCCAGTAGTGGCGAGCAGGGGGCGCCCGGGGAGCTGTTTTTT.